A selection of T cell receptor beta chains follows, all from one sample in a study of blood T cell repertoires in COVID-19. The method was immunoSEQ multiplex PCR; TCRdb's version includes in-frame clones alone and lacks a portion of them. Counted here are 250,000 to 300,000 clones, 88% occurring once; the ten biggest clones make up approximately 2%. Sample: PBMCs or T cells enriched from blood (not recorded which). These receptors all stem from a woman aged 55-69 years in a cohort exposed to, infected with or recovered from COVID-19 (not recorded which). The CDR3 runs from the conserved cysteine through the conserved F or W.

j_call v_call cdr3_aa
TRBJ2-1 TRBV4-1 CASSQDTSGRLNEQFF
TRBJ2-1 TRBV7-7 CASSPGLAFDDEQFF
TRBJ1-1 TRBV18 CASSPGVGDTEAFF
TRBJ1-4 TRBV5-6 CASSLNTGVGGEKLFF
TRBJ2-1 TRBV5-1 CASSLGLADYNEQFF
TRBJ2-7 TRBV6-5 CARTGRSEQYF
TRBJ2-7 TRBV5-1 CASSFGTGSSYEQYF
TRBJ1-1 TRBV5-4 CASSSTGRPRLNTEAFF
TRBJ1-4 TRBV30 CAWSGPGQLGKLFF
TRBJ2-5 TRBV9 CASGTGKIETQYF
TRBJ2-5 TRBV24-1 CATSDPGQGARGETQYF
TRBJ2-3 TRBV5-1 CASSLPRLTDTQYF
TRBJ2-7 TRBV18 CASSPRQGTYEQYF
TRBJ1-1 TRBV11-2 CASSETVRGAAFF
TRBJ2-7 TRBV7-6 CASSLVTFGGGYDSYEQYF
TRBJ2-3 TRBV7-9 CASSPWNGIELQYF
TRBJ1-5 TRBV7-7 CASSFPGGPNCSNQPQHF
TRBJ2-7 TRBV5-1 CASSLTSGYEQYF
TRBJ2-7 TRBV7-7 CASKPGTGADEQYF
TRBJ1-2 TRBV18 CASSPGQVANYGYTF
TRBJ2-2 TRBV4-1 CASSLGGLSGELFF
TRBJ1-6 TRBV28 CASSRGQGASSYNSPLHF
TRBJ2-2 TRBV21-1 CASSDRDRQTNTGELFF
TRBJ2-2 TRBV5-6 CASSYLAEIITGELFF
TRBJ2-5 TRBV3-1/TRBV3-2 CASSRGVGPLARPQETQYF
TRBJ1-5 TRBV5-4 CASSIAGVGQPQHF
TRBJ2-3 TRBV6-5 CASKSEGDTQYF
TRBJ2-3 TRBV7-8 CASSLGLRGTDTQYF
TRBJ2-5 TRBV4-1 CASSQDRDRAIQETQYF
TRBJ2-1 TRBV13 CASRLLAGGNEQFF
TRBJ2-1 TRBV5-1 CASSVTSGSGYNEQFF
TRBJ1-1 TRBV28 CASSSIMNTEAFF
TRBJ1-1 TRBV30 CAWNMDRGLTEAFF
TRBJ2-1 TRBV7-3 CASSLTTGPEQFF
TRBJ2-7 TRBV11-2 CASSLVLNYEQYF
TRBJ1-1 TRBV9 CASSAYRDGFTEAFF
TRBJ1-2 TRBV6-5 CASSQDRLLYYGYTF
TRBJ2-5 TRBV9 CASSGGLAAYQETQYF
TRBJ2-7 TRBV5-1 CASNQQEGDYSYEQYF
TRBJ2-3 TRBV29-1 CSAPGLAETTDTQYF
TRBJ2-3 TRBV2 CASSERSYYTDTQYF
TRBJ2-1 TRBV13 CASSPGQGVSYNEQFF